Below are 3 T cell receptor beta chains sequenced from a single sample in a study of cytomegalovirus exposure and HLA in healthy donors. PCR involved 60 Vbeta and 13 Jbeta primers. Libraries were prepared by immunoSEQ multiplex PCR; TCRdb keeps only in-frame clonotypes and omits some of them. This sample yields nearly 110,000 clones, of which more than 75% are seen a single time; 2.7% belongs to the top ten. The sample comprised PBMCs. These receptors originate from a man younger than 40 in good health and CMV-seropositive.

The V call is TRBV19, the J call TRBJ2-5; 9 nucleotides align to TRBD2. Per the germline V gene, CDR1 is LNHDA and CDR2 is SQIVND (reference sequence). V was clipped by 10 bases and J by 4 bases; unmatched bases: 7. CDR3 length: 13 amino acids. CDR3 bases: TGTGCCACCTATGAAGCGGGGGGAGAGACCCAGTACTTC. Translating gives CATYEAGGETQYF.

The chain couples TRBV5-1 to TRBJ2-5, with D possibly being TRBD2 (5 bases). The tail of the sequence fits TRBJ2-7 better, so the J call may be wrong. Per germline, CDR1 SGHRS and CDR2 YFSETQ. The CDR3 consists of 13 residues. The CDR3 nucleotides read TGCGCCAGCAGCTTACTAGGGCTCCCCGAGCAGTACTTC. Translated: CASSLLGLPEQYF.

The chain has TRBV10-3 and TRBJ1-2; 10 bases agree with TRBD1. The germline gives CDR1 ENHRY, CDR2 SYGVKD. V shed 8 bases, J shed 3 bases, and the junction held 3 bases outside the gene matches. The CDR3 covers 13 residues. CDR3 in DNA: TGTGCCATCGGGACAGGGGAGGACTATGGCTACACCTTC. Translating gives CAIGTGEDYGYTF.